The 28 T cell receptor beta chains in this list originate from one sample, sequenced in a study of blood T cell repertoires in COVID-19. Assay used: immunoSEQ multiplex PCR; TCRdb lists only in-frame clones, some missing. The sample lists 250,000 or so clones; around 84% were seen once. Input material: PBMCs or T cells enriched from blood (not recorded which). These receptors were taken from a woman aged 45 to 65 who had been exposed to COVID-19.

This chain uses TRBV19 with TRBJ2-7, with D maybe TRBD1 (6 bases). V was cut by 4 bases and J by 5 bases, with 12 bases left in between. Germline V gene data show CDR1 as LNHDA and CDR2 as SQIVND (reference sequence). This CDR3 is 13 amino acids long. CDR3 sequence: CASSTITGNEQYF. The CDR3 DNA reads TGTGCCAGTAGTACCATTACAGGGAACGAGCAGTACTTC.

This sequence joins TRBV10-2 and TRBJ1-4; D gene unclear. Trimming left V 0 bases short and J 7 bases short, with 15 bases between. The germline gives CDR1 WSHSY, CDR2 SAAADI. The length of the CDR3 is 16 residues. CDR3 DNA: TGCGCCAGCAGTGAGTCAGATTTTTACCCGGGTGAAAAACTGTTTTTT. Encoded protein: CASSESDFYPGEKLFF.

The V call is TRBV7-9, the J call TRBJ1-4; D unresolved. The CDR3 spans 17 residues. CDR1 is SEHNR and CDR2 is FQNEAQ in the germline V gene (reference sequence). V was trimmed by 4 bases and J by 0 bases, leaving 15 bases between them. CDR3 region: CASSSVVALATNEKLFF. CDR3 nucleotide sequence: TGTGCCAGCAGCTCCGTTGTAGCCCTCGCAACTAATGAAAAACTGTTTTTT.

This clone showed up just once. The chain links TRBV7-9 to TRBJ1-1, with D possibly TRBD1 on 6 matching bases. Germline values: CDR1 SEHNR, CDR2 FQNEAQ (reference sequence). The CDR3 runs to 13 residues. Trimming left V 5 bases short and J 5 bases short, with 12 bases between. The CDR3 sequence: CASSREQGTEAFF. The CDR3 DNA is TGTGCCAGCAGCCGCGAACAGGGAACTGAAGCTTTCTTT.

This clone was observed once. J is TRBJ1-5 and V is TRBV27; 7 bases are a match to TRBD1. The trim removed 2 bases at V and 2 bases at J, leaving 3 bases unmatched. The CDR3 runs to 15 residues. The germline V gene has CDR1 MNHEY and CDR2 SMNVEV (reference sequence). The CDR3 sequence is CASSLNRGRNQPQHF. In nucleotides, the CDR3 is TGTGCCAGCAGTTTAAACAGGGGCCGCAATCAGCCCCAGCATTTT.

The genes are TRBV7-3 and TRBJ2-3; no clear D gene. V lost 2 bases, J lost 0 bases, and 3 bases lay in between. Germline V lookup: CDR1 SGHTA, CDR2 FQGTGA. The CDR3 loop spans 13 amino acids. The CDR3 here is CASSLLSTDTQYF. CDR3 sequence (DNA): TGTGCCAGCAGCTTATTAAGCACAGATACGCAGTATTTT.

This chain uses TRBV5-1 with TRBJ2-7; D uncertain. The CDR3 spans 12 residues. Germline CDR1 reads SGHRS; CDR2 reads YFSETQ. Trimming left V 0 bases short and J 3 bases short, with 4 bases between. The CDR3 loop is CASSLDLYEQYF. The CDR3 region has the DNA TGCGCCAGCAGCTTGGATCTCTACGAGCAGTACTTC.

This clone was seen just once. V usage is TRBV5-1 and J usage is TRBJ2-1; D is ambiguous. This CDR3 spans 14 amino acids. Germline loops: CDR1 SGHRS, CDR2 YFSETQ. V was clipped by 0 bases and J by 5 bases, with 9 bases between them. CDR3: CASSLAKANNEQFF. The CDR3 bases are TGCGCCAGCAGCTTGGCCAAAGCTAACAATGAGCAGTTCTTC.

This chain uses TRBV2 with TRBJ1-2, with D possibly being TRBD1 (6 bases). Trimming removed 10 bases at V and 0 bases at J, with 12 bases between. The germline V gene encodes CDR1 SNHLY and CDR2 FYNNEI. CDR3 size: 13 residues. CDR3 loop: CATRQEANYGYTF. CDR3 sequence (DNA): TGTGCCACCCGACAGGAAGCTAACTATGGCTACACCTTC.

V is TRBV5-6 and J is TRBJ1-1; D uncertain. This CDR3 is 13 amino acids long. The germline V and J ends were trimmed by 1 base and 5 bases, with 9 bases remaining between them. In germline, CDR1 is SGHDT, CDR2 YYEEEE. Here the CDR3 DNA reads TGTGCCAGCAGCTTGACGGGGAAGACTGAAGCTTTCTTT. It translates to CASSLTGKTEAFF.

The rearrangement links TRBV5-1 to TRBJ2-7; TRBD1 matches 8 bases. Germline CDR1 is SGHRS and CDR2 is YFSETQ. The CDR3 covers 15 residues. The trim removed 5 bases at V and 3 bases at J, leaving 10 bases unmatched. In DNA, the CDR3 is TGCGCCAGCAGGGGACAGGCCACTATCATCTACGAGCAGTACTTC. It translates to CASRGQATIIYEQYF.

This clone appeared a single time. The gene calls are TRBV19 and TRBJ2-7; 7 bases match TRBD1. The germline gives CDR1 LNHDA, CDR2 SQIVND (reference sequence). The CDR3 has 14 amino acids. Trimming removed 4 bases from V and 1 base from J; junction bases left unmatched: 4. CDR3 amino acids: CASSNTGQSYEQYF. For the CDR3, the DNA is TGTGCCAGTAGTAACACGGGACAGTCCTACGAGCAGTACTTC.

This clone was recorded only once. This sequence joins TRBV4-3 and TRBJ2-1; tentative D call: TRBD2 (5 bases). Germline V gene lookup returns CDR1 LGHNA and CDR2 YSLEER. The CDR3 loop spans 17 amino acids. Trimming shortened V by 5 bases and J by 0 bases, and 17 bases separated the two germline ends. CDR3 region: CASSSRADTFSYNEQFF. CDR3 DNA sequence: TGCGCCAGCAGCTCGAGGGCCGACACTTTCTCCTACAATGAGCAGTTCTTC.

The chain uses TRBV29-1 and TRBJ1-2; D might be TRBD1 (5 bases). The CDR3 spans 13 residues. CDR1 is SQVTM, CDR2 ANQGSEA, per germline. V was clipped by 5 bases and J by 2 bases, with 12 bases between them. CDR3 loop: CSVRRQGNYGYTF. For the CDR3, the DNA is TGCAGCGTTCGGCGCCAGGGAAACTATGGCTACACCTTC.

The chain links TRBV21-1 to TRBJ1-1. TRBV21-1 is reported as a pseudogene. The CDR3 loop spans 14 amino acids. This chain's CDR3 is CASTELGNATEAFF. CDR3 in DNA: TGTGCCAGCACCGAGCTAGGTAACGCCACTGAAGCTTTCTTT.

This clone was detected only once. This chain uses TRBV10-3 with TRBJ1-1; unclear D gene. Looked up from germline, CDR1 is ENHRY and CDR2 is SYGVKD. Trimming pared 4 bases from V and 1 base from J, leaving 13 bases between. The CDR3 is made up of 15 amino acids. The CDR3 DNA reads TGTGCCATCAGTGTAAGAGGATCAACGAACACTGAAGCTTTCTTT. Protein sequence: CAISVRGSTNTEAFF.

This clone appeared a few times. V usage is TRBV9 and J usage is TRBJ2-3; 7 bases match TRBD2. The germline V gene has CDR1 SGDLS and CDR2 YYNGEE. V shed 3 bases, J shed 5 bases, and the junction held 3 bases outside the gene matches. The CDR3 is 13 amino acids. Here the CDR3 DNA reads TGTGCCAGCAGCGGGGCGGGGGAAGATACGCAGTATTTT. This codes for CASSGAGEDTQYF.

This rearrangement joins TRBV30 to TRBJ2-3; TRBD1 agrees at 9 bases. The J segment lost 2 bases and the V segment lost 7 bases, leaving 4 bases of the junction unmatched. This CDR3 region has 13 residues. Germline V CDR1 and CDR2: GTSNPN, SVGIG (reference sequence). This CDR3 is CASRDRATDTQYF. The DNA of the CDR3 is TGTGCCTCCCGGGACAGGGCCACAGATACGCAGTATTTT.

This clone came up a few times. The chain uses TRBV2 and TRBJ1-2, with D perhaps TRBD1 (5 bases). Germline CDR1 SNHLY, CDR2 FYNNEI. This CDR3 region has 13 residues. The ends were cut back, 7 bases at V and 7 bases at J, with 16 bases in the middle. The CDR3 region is CASTEASGAGYTF. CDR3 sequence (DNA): TGTGCCAGCACCGAGGCATCTGGGGCTGGCTACACCTTC.

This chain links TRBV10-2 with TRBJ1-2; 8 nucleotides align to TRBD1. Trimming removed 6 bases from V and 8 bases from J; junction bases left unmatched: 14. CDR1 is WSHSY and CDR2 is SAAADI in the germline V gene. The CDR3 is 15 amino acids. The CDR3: CASRREGTGAGGYTF. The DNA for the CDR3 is TGCGCCAGCAGGAGAGAAGGGACAGGAGCGGGGGGCTACACCTTC.

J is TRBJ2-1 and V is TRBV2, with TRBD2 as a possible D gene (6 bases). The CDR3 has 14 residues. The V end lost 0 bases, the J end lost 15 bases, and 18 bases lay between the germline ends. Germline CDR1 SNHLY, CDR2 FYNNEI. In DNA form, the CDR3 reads TGTGCCAGCAGTGAAGCGACCGGACTAAGTATCCCGTTCTTC. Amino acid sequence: CASSEATGLSIPFF.

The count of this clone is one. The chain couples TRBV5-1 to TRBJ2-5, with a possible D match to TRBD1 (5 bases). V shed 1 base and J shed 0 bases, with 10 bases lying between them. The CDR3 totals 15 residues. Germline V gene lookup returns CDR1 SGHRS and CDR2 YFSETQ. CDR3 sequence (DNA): TGCGCCAGCAGCTTGACAGGATGGTACCAAGAGACCCAGTACTTC. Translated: CASSLTGWYQETQYF.

CDR3 nucleotides: TGCAGCGTTCGGGAGTCTGGAAACACCATATATTTT. It yields the protein CSVRESGNTIYF. The chain couples TRBV29-1 to TRBJ1-3; D is ambiguous. V lost 5 bases to trimming and J lost 1 base, with 6 bases between them. From germline, CDR1 is SQVTM and CDR2 ANQGSEA. The CDR3 consists of 12 residues.

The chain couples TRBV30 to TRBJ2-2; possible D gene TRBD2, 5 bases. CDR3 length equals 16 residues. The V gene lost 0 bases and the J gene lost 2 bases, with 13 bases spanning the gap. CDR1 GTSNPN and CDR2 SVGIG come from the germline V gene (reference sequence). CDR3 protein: CAWSVRSGPNTGELFF. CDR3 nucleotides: TGTGCCTGGAGTGTAAGAAGCGGCCCTAACACCGGGGAGCTGTTTTTT.

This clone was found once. The CDR3 spells CATSSRQGSAPQHF. Here the CDR3 DNA reads TGTGCCACCAGCTCTAGACAGGGCTCGGCGCCCCAGCATTTT. V usage is TRBV15 and J usage is TRBJ1-5, with 7 bases lining up with TRBD1. The V and J ends lost 5 bases and 9 bases, in that order; junction bases with no gene match: 10. CDR1 is LNHNV, CDR2 YYDKDF, per germline (reference sequence). This CDR3 region has 14 residues.

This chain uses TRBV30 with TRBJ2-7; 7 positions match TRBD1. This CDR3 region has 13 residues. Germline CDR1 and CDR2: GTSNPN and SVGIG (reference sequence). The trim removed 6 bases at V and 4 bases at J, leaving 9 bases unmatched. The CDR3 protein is CACNGQAAYEQYF. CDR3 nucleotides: TGTGCCTGCAACGGACAGGCGGCTTACGAGCAGTACTTC.

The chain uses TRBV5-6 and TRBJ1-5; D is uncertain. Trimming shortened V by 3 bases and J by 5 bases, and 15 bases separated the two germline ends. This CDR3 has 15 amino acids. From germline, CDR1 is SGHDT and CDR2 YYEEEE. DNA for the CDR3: TGTGCCAGCAGCTACACGTCCTCCGCACATCAGCCCCAGCATTTT. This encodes CASSYTSSAHQPQHF.

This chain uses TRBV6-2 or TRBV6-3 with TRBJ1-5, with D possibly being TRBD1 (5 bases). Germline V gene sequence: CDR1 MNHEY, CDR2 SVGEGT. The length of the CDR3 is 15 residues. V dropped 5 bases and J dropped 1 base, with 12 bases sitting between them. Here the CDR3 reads CASSHRDWSNQPQHF. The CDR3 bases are TGTGCCAGCAGTCACCGGGACTGGAGCAATCAGCCCCAGCATTTT.